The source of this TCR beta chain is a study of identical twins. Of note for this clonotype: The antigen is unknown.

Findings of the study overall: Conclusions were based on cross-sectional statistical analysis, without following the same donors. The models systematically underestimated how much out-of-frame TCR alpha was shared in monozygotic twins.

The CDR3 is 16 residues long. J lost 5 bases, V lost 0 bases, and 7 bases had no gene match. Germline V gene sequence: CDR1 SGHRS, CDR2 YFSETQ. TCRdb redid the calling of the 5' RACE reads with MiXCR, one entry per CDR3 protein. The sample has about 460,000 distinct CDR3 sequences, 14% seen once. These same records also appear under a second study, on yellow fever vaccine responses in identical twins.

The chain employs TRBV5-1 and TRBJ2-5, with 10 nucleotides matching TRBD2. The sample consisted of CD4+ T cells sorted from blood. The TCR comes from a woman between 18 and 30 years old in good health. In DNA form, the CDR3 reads TGCGCCAGCAGCTTGGCCTCTAGCGGGAGAAGTGAGACCCAGTACTTC. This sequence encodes CASSLASSGRSETQYF.